A single TCR beta chain is shown here with its context. This clonotype was counted only a few times. Its antigen is still unknown. There are no base qualities to consult, and no much larger clone falls within one base. These data originate in a study of identical twins (dated by TCRdb to the mid-2010s). Looking at the study overall: The study deep-sequenced TCR alpha and beta repertoires from monozygotic twins, unrelated adults of various ages and cord blood to test whether fetal clonotypes persist. Replicate twin experiments were performed at different times using different library preparation protocols to rule out contamination. On the study overall, not on this receptor specifically: A weaker excess of twin sharing was found in beta out-of-frame sequences because the signal-to-noise ratio was lowered by fewer shared sequences. Zero-insertion analyses could be partly confounded by invariant T cells such as MAIT and iNKT, although diverse VJ usage argued against such confounding for most clonotypes. Abundant cord blood beta clonotypes had fewer insertions, young adult naive repertoires showed a similar but weaker trend, and memory repertoires showed no such trend. Because the same donors could not be followed over many years, the conclusions relied on cross-sectional statistical analysis. In monozygotic twins, out-of-frame TCR alpha sharing was systematically underestimated by recombination models, although the models agreed with sharing between unrelated individuals. Compared with coincidental sharing between unrelated individuals, an excess of low generation-probability sequences was observed among out-of-frame TCR alpha sequences shared between twins.

Preparation of the library involved 5' RACE. The sample was run on an Illumina HiSeq 2000. A universal primer binding site was added through template switching, and the final cDNA carried a unique molecular identifier so that TCR cDNA molecules could be counted accurately. Specific primers in the conserved constant-segment region were used to synthesize first-strand cDNA for TCR alpha and beta chains. To control for contamination, each cDNA library was double barcoded with a SMART-Mk sample barcode plus Illumina barcodes. TruSeq adapter sequences, together with Illumina sample barcodes, were added in two successive PCR steps. The Illumina HiSeq platform was used with custom primers to sequence TCR alpha and beta cDNA libraries. In the authors' own workflow: Raw reads were processed with MiGEC to extract unique molecular identifiers, and MiXCR was used to determine CDR3 positions. For each individual, recombination models were inferred using an EM algorithm with the repgenHMM and IGoR tools. The analysis of shared clonotypes was done with the tcR package in R, with sharing normalized by the product of cloneset sizes. To study raw recombination free of thymic and clonal selection effects, out-of-frame nonproductive sequences were analyzed. Using fastp at Q25 and MiXCR, TCRdb reprocessed the public reads and kept productive beta chains. CDR3 protein duplicates are merged, each entry listing the most common genes and DNA. The V and J calls and clone size are TCRdb's, not the authors'. The sample has about 200,000 distinct CDR3 sequences on record, around 6.9% of them singletons. In total, the top ten clones hold roughly 2% of the sample.

All donors were healthy Caucasians. The twin cohort comprised three pairs of female monozygotic twins, all aged roughly 18 to 30 years. Miltenyi CD45RO+ enrichment and human naive T-cell isolation kits were used to isolate memory (CD45RO+) and naive T cells from PBMC. CDR1 and CDR2, looked up from the germline V gene, are SGHNT and YENEEA. V and J are truncated by 6 bases and 6 bases respectively, leaving an intervening sequence of 17 bases. Its CDR3 holds 15 amino acids, cysteine through phenylalanine. Only CDR3 DNA remains: 45 bases, in frame from the first base. The same specimen was also included in a second study, on yellow fever vaccine responses in identical twins. Looking at the second paper: According to the authors, the vaccine-induced T cell response in identical twins seemed to be partly convergent and partly specific to each individual. Focusing on identical twins, the study followed the T cell clones that responded to the vaccine, and did so with precision.

This TCR was recovered from a woman in her late teens or twenties in good health. The sequence is built from TRBV11-3 and TRBJ2-2; the D gene is not confidently resolved. Sequencing was carried out using memory (CD45RO+) T cells sorted from blood. The label giving this sample's cell subset or site can be read as: CD45RO+ enriched T cells. The DNA sequence is given as TGTGCCAGCAGTCATACGGACCGTTTTGCCGGGGAGCTGTTTTTT. This gives the protein CASSHTDRFAGELFF.